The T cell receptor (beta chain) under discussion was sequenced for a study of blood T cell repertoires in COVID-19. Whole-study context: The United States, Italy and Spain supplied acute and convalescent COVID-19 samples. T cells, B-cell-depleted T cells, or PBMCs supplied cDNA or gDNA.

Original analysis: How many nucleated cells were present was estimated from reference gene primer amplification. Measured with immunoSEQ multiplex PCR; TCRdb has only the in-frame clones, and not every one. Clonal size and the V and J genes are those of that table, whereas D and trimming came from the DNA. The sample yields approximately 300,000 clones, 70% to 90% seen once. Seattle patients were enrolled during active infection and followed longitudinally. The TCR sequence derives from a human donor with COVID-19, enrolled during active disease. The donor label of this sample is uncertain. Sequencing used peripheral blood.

CDR3 protein: CASSLVNTQDTEAFF. As DNA, the CDR3 is TGTGCCAGCAGTTTAGTAAACACCCAAGACACTGAAGCTTTCTTT. The chain carries TRBV28 and TRBJ1-1; D is uncertain. The CDR3 sequence is 15 residues long. Trimming took off 2 bases at V and 3 bases at J, with 13 bases between the two ends. CDR1 is MDHEN and CDR2 is SYDVKM in the germline V gene.